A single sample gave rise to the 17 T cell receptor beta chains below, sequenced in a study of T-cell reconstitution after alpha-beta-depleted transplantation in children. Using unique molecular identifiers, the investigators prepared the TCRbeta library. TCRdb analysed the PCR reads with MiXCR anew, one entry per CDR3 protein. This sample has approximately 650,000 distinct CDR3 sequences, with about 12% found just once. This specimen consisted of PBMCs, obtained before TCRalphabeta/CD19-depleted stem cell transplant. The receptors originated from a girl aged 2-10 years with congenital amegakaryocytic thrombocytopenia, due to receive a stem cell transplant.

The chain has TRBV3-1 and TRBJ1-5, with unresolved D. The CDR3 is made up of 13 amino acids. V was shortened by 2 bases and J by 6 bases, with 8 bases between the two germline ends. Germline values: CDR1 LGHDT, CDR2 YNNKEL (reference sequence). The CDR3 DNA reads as TGTGCCAGCAGCCAATGGTTTTCTCAGCCCCAGCATTTT. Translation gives CASSQWFSQPQHF.

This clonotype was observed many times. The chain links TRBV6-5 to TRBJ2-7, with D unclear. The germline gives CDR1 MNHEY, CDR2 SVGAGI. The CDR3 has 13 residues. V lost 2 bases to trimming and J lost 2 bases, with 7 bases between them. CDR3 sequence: CASSYVDTYEQYF. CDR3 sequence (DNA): TGTGCCAGCAGTTACGTCGACACCTACGAGCAGTACTTC.

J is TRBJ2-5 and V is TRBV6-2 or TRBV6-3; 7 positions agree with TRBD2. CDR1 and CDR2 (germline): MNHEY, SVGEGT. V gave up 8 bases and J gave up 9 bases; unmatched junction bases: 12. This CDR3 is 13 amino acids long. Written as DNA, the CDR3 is TGTGCCAGCCTCCAACGGGACTATCCGGCCCAGTACTTC. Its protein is CASLQRDYPAQYF.

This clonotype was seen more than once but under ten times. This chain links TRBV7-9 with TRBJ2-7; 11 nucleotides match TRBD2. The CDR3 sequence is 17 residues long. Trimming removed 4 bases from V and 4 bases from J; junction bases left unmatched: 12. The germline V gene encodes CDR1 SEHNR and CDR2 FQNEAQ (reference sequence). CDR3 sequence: CASSSPGGTSGPYEQYF. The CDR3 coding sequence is TGTGCCAGCAGCTCACCGGGGGGGACTAGCGGCCCATACGAGCAGTACTTC. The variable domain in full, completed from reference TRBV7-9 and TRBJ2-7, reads DTGVSQNPRHKITKRGQNVTFRCDPISEHNRLYWYRQTLGQGPEFLTYFQNEAQLEKSRLLSDRFSAERPKGSFSTLEIQRTEQGDSAMYLCASSSPGGTSGPYEQYFGPGTRLTVT.

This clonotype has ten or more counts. For the CDR3, the DNA is TGCAGTGCTAGAGATCTACAGGCTGGGCGCTATGGCTACACCTTC. Protein product: CSARDLQAGRYGYTF. V is TRBV20-1 and J is TRBJ1-2; D possibly corresponds to TRBD1 (5 bases). The CDR3 has 15 residues. The germline V gene encodes CDR1 DFQATT and CDR2 SNEGSKA (reference sequence). Trimming took 0 bases from V and 4 from J, leaving 15 bases between them.

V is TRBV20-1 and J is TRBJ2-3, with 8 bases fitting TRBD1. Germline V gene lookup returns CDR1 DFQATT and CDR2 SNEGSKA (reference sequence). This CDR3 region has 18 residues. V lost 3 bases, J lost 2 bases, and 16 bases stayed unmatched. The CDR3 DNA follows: TGCAGTGCTAGTATTCCAGGGGGCGATTTGACCGCCACAGATACGCAGTATTTT. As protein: CSASIPGGDLTATDTQYF.

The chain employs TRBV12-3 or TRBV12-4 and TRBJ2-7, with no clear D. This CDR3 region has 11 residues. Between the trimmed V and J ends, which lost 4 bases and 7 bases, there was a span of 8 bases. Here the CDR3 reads CASSSEREQYF. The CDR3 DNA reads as TGTGCCAGCAGTTCGGAGAGGGAGCAGTACTTC.

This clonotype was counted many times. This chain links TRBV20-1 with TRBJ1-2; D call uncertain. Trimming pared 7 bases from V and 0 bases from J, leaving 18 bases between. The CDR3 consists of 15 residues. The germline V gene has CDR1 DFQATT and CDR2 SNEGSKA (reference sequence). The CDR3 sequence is CSVSGGVLTNYGYTF. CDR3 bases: TGCAGTGTCAGTGGAGGAGTGCTGACTAACTATGGCTACACCTTC.

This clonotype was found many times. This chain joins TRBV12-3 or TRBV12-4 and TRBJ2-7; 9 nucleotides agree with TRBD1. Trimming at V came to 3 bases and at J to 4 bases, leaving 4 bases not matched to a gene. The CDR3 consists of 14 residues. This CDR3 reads CASSFRTGAYEQYF. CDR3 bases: TGTGCCAGCAGTTTCAGGACAGGGGCATACGAGCAGTACTTC.

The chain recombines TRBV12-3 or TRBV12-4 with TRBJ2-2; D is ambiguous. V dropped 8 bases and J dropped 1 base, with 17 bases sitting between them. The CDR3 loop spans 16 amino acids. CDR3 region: CASLEMVGWNTGELFF. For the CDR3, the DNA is TGTGCCAGCCTTGAAATGGTAGGGTGGAACACCGGGGAGCTGTTTTTT.

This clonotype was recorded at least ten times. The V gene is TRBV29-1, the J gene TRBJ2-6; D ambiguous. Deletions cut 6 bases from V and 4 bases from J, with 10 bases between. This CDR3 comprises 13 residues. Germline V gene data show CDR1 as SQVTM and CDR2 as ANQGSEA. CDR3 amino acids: CSVVLPGANVLTF. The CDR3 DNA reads TGCAGCGTAGTCTTGCCCGGGGCCAACGTCCTGACTTTC.

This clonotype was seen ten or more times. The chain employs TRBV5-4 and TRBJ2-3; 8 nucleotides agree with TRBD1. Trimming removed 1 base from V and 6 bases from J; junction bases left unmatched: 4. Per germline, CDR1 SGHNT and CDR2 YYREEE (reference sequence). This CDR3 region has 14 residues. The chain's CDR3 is CASSLTGGRDTQYF. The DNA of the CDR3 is TGTGCCAGCAGCTTGACAGGGGGGAGGGATACGCAGTATTTT.

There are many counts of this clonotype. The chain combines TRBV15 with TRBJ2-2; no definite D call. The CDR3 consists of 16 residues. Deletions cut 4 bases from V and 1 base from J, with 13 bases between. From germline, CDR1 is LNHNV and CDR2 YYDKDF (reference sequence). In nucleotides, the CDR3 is TGTGCCACCAGCACCGAAGGGTTGCGGAACACCGGGGAGCTGTTTTTT. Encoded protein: CATSTEGLRNTGELFF.

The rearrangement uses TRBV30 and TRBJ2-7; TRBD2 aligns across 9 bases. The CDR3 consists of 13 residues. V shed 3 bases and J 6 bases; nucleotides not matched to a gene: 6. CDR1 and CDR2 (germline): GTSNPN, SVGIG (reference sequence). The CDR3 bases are TGTGCCTGGAGCGGCGGGAGGGCCTTCGAGCAGTACTTC. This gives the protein CAWSGGRAFEQYF.

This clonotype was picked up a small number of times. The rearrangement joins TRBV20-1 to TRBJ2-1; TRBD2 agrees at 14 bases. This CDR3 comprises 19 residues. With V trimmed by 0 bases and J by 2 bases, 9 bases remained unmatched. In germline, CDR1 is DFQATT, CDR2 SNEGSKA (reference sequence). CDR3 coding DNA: TGCAGTGCTAGAGATCCGGGACTAGCGGGGGATCCGCCCTACAATGAGCAGTTCTTC. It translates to CSARDPGLAGDPPYNEQFF.

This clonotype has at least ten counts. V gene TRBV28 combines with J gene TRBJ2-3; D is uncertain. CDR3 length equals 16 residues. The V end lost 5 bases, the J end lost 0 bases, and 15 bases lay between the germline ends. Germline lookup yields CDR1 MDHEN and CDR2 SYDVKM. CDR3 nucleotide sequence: TGTGCCAGCAGTATTATGGACGGCTCTAGCACAGATACGCAGTATTTT. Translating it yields CASSIMDGSSTDTQYF. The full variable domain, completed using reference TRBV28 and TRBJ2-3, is DVKVTQSSRYLVKRTGEKVFLECVQDMDHENMFWYRQDPGLGLRLIYFSYDVKMKEKGDIPEGYSVSREKKERFSLILESASTNQTSMYLCASSIMDGSSTDTQYFGPGTRLTVL.

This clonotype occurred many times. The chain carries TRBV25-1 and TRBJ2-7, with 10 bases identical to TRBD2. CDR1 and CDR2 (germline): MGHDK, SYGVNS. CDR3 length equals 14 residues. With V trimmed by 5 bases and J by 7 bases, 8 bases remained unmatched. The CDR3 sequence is CASSQSGGAVEQYF. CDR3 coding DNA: TGTGCCAGCAGTCAAAGCGGGGGGGCGGTTGAGCAGTACTTC.